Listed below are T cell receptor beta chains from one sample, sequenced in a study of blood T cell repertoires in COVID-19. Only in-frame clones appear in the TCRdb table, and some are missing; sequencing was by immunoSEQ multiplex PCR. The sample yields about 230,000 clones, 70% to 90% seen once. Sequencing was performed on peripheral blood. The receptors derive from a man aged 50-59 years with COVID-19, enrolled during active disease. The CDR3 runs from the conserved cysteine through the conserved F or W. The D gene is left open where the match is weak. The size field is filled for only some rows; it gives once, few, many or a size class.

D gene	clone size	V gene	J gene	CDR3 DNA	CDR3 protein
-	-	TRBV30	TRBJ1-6	TGTGCCTGGAGTGCCGGGTCTGGCGGATCGGGGAATTCACCCCTCCACTTT	CAWSAGSGGSGNSPLHF
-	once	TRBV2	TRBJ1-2	TGTGCCAGCAGTGGAAACAGGGTCGACTATGGCTACACCTTC	CASSGNRVDYGYTF
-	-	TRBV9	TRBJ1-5	TGTGCCAGCAGCGTAGGGCAGGGATCGGATCAGCCCCAGCATTTT	CASSVGQGSDQPQHF
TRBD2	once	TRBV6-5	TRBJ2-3	TGTGCCAGCAGGCCACTAGCGGGATTCACAGATACGCAGTATTTT	CASRPLAGFTDTQYF
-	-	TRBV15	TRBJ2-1	TGTGCCACCAGCAGAGCGGGCTCCTACAATGAGCAGTTCTTC	CATSRAGSYNEQFF
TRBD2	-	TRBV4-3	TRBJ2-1	TGCGCCAGCAGCCAAAGAGAGCGGGGTTTGTCCTACAATGAGCAGTTCTTC	CASSQRERGLSYNEQFF
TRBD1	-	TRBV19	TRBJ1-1	TGTGCCAGTAGTTCACGGGACAGGGGTGTGAACACTGAAGCTTTCTTT	CASSSRDRGVNTEAFF
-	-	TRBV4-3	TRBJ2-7	TGCGCCAGCAGCCAAGATGTGGACAGATCCTACGAGCAGTACTTC	CASSQDVDRSYEQYF
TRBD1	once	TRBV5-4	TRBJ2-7	TGTGCCAGCAGCTCCTCGGGACAGCTGGAGCAGTACTTC	CASSSSGQLEQYF
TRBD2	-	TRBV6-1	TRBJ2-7	TGTGCCAGCAGTGAACTGGACGGGAGGGACCCTGACGAGCAGTACTTC	CASSELDGRDPDEQYF
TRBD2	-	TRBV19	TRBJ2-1	TGTGCCAGTAGTAGCGGGGGGGTCGGTGAGCAGTTCTTC	CASSSGGVGEQFF
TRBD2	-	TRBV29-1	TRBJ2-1	TGCAGCGTTGCCTTGCTAGCGGGTGCTAGCGGCAATGAGCAGTTCTTC	CSVALLAGASGNEQFF
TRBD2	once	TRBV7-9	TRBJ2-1	TGTGCCAGCAGCCTCCTAGCGGGAGGGGGTGAGCAGTTCTTC	CASSLLAGGGEQFF
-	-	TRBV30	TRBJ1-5	TGTGCCTGGAGTGTTAGAGCTCACAATCAGCCCCAGCATTTT	CAWSVRAHNQPQHF
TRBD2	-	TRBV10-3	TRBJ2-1	TGTGCCATCAGTGAGTCAAGGGGACTAGCGGGAGGTCACAATGAGCAGTTCTTC	CAISESRGLAGGHNEQFF
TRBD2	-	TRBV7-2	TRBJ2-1	TGTGCCAGCAGCTTAGCGCTGGCGGGGGGGTACAATGAGCAGTTCTTC	CASSLALAGGYNEQFF
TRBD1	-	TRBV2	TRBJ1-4	TGTGCCAGCAGGCCGAGAACGACAGGGAGTGAAAAACTGTTTTTT	CASRPRTTGSEKLFF
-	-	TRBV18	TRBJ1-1	TGTGCCAGCTCACCCCGGACAAACCCTCGGACTGAAGCTTTCTTT	CASSPRTNPRTEAFF